This passage covers 25 T cell receptor beta chains from one sample sequenced in a study of cytomegalovirus exposure and HLA in healthy donors. Vbeta (60) and Jbeta (13) primers were used in the PCR. Profiled with immunoSEQ multiplex PCR; TCRdb holds only in-frame clones, not every one. This sample has just over 200,000 clones, with roughly 68% found just once. Specimen: PBMCs. These receptors all stem from a man in his forties in good health and CMV-seropositive.

This chain links TRBV7-9 with TRBJ1-4; a weak D match, TRBD1 (6 bases). V lost 5 bases, J lost 8 bases, and 9 bases lay in between. CDR3 length equals 12 residues. CDR1 and CDR2 from the germline V gene are SEHNR and FQNEAQ (reference sequence). CDR3 sequence: CASSLTGEKLFF. The CDR3 DNA reads TGTGCCAGCAGCCTGACAGGAGAAAAACTGTTTTTT. The complete variable domain, with remaining parts taken from reference TRBV7-9 and TRBJ1-4, reads DTGVSQNPRHKITKRGQNVTFRCDPISEHNRLYWYRQTLGQGPEFLTYFQNEAQLEKSRLLSDRFSAERPKGSFSTLEIQRTEQGDSAMYLCASSLTGEKLFFGSGTQLSVL.

The V call is TRBV10-3, the J call TRBJ1-5; 8 nucleotides line up with TRBD1. The CDR3 has 15 amino acids. CDR1 ENHRY and CDR2 SYGVKD come from the germline V gene. With V trimmed by 6 bases and J by 0 bases, 4 bases remained unmatched. This CDR3 is CAISLTGDSNQPQHF. CDR3 in DNA: TGTGCCATCAGCCTGACAGGGGATAGCAATCAGCCCCAGCATTTT.

The rearrangement joins TRBV7-8 to TRBJ1-5, with 10 bases fitting TRBD1. The V gene's germline CDR1 is SGHVS and CDR2 FQNEAQ. With V trimmed by 5 bases and J by 4 bases, 11 bases remained unmatched. The CDR3 has 17 residues. CDR3 sequence reads: CASSNPGQGFLNQPQHF. In nucleotides, the CDR3 is TGTGCCAGCAGCAACCCGGGACAGGGGTTTCTTAATCAGCCCCAGCATTTT. The whole variable domain, filled in from reference TRBV7-8 and TRBJ1-5, reads GAGVSQSPRYKVAKRGQDVALRCDPISGHVSLFWYQQALGQGPEFLTYFQNEAQLDKSGLPSDRFFAERPEGSVSTLKIQRTQQEDSAVYLCASSNPGQGFLNQPQHFGDGTRLSIL.

This clone was found a few times. The chain is built from TRBV4-3 and TRBJ2-7; D is ambiguous. V dropped 4 bases and J dropped 6 bases, with 13 bases sitting between them. Germline values: CDR1 LGHNA, CDR2 YSLEER. The CDR3 length is 13 residues. In DNA form, the CDR3 reads TGCGCCAGCAGCCCGGCCCTTAGGAGCGAGCAGTACTTC. This sequence encodes CASSPALRSEQYF.

Details on this clone: The junction shows a germline mismatch at one end, possibly a read error. The V and J genes are TRBV7-9 and TRBJ1-2; TRBD1 is a possible D gene (6 bases). This CDR3 is built from 16 residues. The germline V gene encodes CDR1 SEHNR and CDR2 FQNEAQ (reference sequence). The CDR3, as DNA: TGTTCCAGCAGCCGTACTTCTGGGGGGGCAAGCTATGGCTACACCTTC. This codes for CSSSRTSGGASYGYTF.

The rearrangement uses TRBV19 and TRBJ2-3, with unresolved D. CDR3 length equals 15 residues. V lost 2 bases to trimming and J lost 1 base, with 10 bases between them. Germline loops: CDR1 LNHDA, CDR2 SQIVND (reference sequence). CDR3 sequence reads: CASSITSFGTDTQYF. CDR3 coding DNA: TGTGCCAGTAGTATAACATCTTTTGGCACAGATACGCAGTATTTT.

The chain joins TRBV19 to TRBJ1-2, with a weak D call TRBD1 (6 bases). Germline CDR1 and CDR2: LNHDA and SQIVND (reference sequence). V lost 5 bases to trimming and J lost 4 bases, with 17 bases between them. The CDR3 is 15 amino acids. The CDR3 bases are TGTGCCAGTAGTTTCCGGGATCCCAGGGGCTATGGCTACACCTTC. Its protein product is CASSFRDPRGYGYTF.

The rearrangement links TRBV7-5 to TRBJ2-1; no DNA check was done on the table's D call, TRBD2. TRBV7-5 corresponds to a pseudogene. This CDR3 has 14 residues. As DNA, the CDR3 is TGTGTCATCGTCGGGGGTGCGTTTGTCAATGAGCAGTTCTTC. Protein sequence: CVIVGGAFVNEQFF.

This clone has just a few counts. The chain is built from TRBV9 and TRBJ2-7, with 7 positions matching TRBD1. The CDR3 sequence is 14 residues long. From germline, CDR1 is SGDLS and CDR2 YYNGEE. The V gene end was trimmed by 0 bases and the J gene end by 2 bases; junction bases not matched to a gene: 2. CDR3 bases: TGTGCCAGCAGCGTAGGGACAGGAGCCTACGAGCAGTACTTC. Its translation: CASSVGTGAYEQYF.

This clone was found a few times. CDR3 nucleotides: TGCGCCAGCCGCGGGACTAGCGGGGAAACCGGGGAGCTGTTTTTT. Protein: CASRGTSGETGELFF. V gene TRBV5-1 combines with J gene TRBJ2-2, with 13 bases that match TRBD2. CDR1 and CDR2 (germline): SGHRS, YFSETQ. This CDR3 spans 15 amino acids. The junction had 5 bases not matched to a gene; V was cut back by 7 bases and J by 5 bases.

The table lists this clone with a few counts. The chain links TRBV6-1 to TRBJ1-1; TRBD1 matches 9 bases. The V gene's germline CDR1 is MNHNS and CDR2 SASEGT. The CDR3 has 13 amino acids. The V and J ends lost 10 bases and 1 base, in that order; junction bases with no gene match: 4. The CDR3 reads CAIRTGANTEAFF. In DNA form, the CDR3 reads TGTGCCATCCGGACAGGGGCGAACACTGAAGCTTTCTTT.

The chain couples TRBV6-1 to TRBJ2-5; D not certain. Germline CDR1 and CDR2: MNHNS and SASEGT. This CDR3 contains 12 residues. V dropped 5 bases and J dropped 2 bases, with 6 bases sitting between them. The DNA of the CDR3 is TGTGCCAGCAGTCCCCTGCAAGAGACCCAGTACTTC. Amino acid sequence: CASSPLQETQYF.

The V gene is TRBV5-1, the J gene TRBJ2-5; TRBD2 aligns across 9 bases. Losses at the gene ends were 0 bases for V and 5 bases for J; bases not matched to a gene: 2. This CDR3 spans 14 amino acids. Germline CDR1 is SGHRS and CDR2 is YFSETQ. The CDR3 bases are TGCGCCAGCAGCTTGGGTAGCGGGGGCGAGACCCAGTACTTC. Residues: CASSLGSGGETQYF.

The CDR3 DNA follows: TGTGCCAGCAGTGACCTAACAGGGGGCGTTGAAAAACTGTTTTTT. Protein sequence: CASSDLTGGVEKLFF. V gene TRBV25-1 combines with J gene TRBJ1-4; 9 bases map to TRBD1. The germline CDR1 and CDR2 sequences are MGHDK and SYGVNS. The trim removed 3 bases at V and 7 bases at J, leaving 6 bases unmatched. This CDR3 is built from 15 residues.

The gene calls are TRBV6-6 and TRBJ2-7; possible D gene TRBD2, 6 bases. CDR1 and CDR2 (germline): MNHNY, SVGAGI (reference sequence). The V end was cut by 6 bases, the J end by 3 bases, with 15 bases between. This CDR3 is 14 amino acids long. CDR3 in amino acids: CASRVGGSGYEQYF. The DNA for the CDR3 is TGTGCCAGCAGGGTGGGGGGTTCTGGCTACGAGCAGTACTTC.

This clone was detected only a few times. This chain uses TRBV4-1 with TRBJ1-5; possibly TRBD1 for D (5 bases). Germline values: CDR1 MGHRA, CDR2 YSYEKL. This CDR3 has 14 residues. The ends were cut back, 4 bases at V and 2 bases at J, with 9 bases in the middle. The CDR3 sequence: CASSLLQGNQPQHF. CDR3 nucleotides: TGCGCCAGCAGCCTCTTACAGGGCAATCAGCCCCAGCATTTT.

The V call is TRBV7-8, the J call TRBJ1-5; possibly TRBD1 for D (6 bases). The V gene's germline CDR1 is SGHVS and CDR2 FQNEAQ. This CDR3 spans 14 amino acids. Trimming removed 5 bases from V and 6 bases from J, with 14 bases in between. DNA for the CDR3: TGTGCCAGCAGCATATCGGTAGGGGGTCAGCCCCAGCATTTT. This sequence encodes CASSISVGGQPQHF.

The chain is built from TRBV4-1 and TRBJ2-3, with 8 bases lining up with TRBD2. The germline gives CDR1 MGHRA, CDR2 YSYEKL. After removal of 5 bases from V and 2 bases from J, the junction contained 15 bases not matched to a gene. This CDR3 spans 18 amino acids. CDR3 in DNA: TGCGCCAGCAGCTCACCTAACGGGGGGGCAGGGTTCACAGATACGCAGTATTTT. Translated: CASSSPNGGAGFTDTQYF.

This clone was seen just once. The chain has TRBV10-1 and TRBJ2-7, with TRBD2 identical over 8 bases. The CDR3 consists of 15 residues. The junction had 10 bases not matched to a gene; V was cut back by 9 bases and J by 0 bases. CDR1 is WNHNN and CDR2 is SYGVQD in the germline V gene (reference sequence). For the CDR3, the DNA is TGCGCCAGGACGGAAGTAGCGGGGAGCTCCTACGAGCAGTACTTC. It specifies CARTEVAGSSYEQYF.

J is TRBJ2-5 and V is TRBV5-4; TRBD1 might be the D (5 bases). CDR1 is SGHNT and CDR2 is YYREEE in the germline V gene (reference sequence). CDR3 length: 16 residues. Trimming took off 0 bases at V and 7 bases at J, with 19 bases between the two ends. The CDR3 here is CASSLVTRQNPGTQYF. In DNA form, the CDR3 reads TGTGCCAGCAGCTTGGTGACCCGACAGAACCCGGGGACCCAGTACTTC.

The J gene is TRBJ2-7, the V gene TRBV5-1, with D hard to call. V shed 2 bases and J shed 2 bases, with 8 bases lying between them. Germline V CDR1 and CDR2: SGHRS, YFSETQ. The CDR3 length is 13 residues. CDR3 DNA: TGCGCCAGCAGCTTCAGCGTAGCCTACGAGCAGTACTTC. Its translation: CASSFSVAYEQYF.

The chain carries TRBV5-1 and TRBJ2-1; 10 bases agree with TRBD2. This CDR3 spans 14 amino acids. Germline CDR1 is SGHRS and CDR2 is YFSETQ. Trimming at V came to 4 bases and at J to 7 bases, leaving 5 bases not matched to a gene. The CDR3 sequence is CASSLAGASNEQFF. CDR3 sequence (DNA): TGCGCCAGCAGCCTAGCGGGGGCTTCAAATGAGCAGTTCTTC. The full variable domain, with the rest looked up from reference TRBV5-1 and TRBJ2-1, is KAGVTQTPRYLIKTRGQQVTLSCSPISGHRSVSWYQQTPGQGLQFLFEYFSETQRNKGNFPGRFSGRQFSNSRSEMNVSTLELGDSALYLCASSLAGASNEQFFGPGTRLTVL.

This clone showed up just a few times. The rearrangement links TRBV28 to TRBJ2-7; D unresolved. The CDR3 covers 12 residues. Per the germline V gene, CDR1 is MDHEN and CDR2 is SYDVKM. The V and J ends lost 6 bases and 7 bases respectively, with 13 bases between them. The CDR3 reads CASRPPMREQYF. Here the CDR3 DNA reads TGTGCCAGCAGGCCGCCCATGAGGGAGCAGTACTTC.

As to this clone: The sample contains more than one DNA sequence encoding this CDR3. The chain carries TRBV7-9 and TRBJ1-1, with D perhaps matching TRBD1 (6 bases). The CDR3 covers 13 residues. Germline loops: CDR1 SEHNR, CDR2 FQNEAQ (reference sequence). The V gene lost 3 bases and the J gene lost 4 bases, with 9 bases spanning the gap. In nucleotides, the CDR3 is TGTGCCAGCAGCTTGGAAGGGGGCACTGAAGCTTTCTTT. Its translation is CASSLEGGTEAFF.

This clone occurred a few times. The chain employs TRBV6-6 and TRBJ2-1, with 7 bases identical to TRBD1. The CDR3 is made up of 12 amino acids. The trim removed 5 bases at V and 9 bases at J, leaving 4 bases unmatched. Germline V gene sequence: CDR1 MNHNY, CDR2 SVGAGI (reference sequence). CDR3 sequence (DNA): TGTGCCAGCAGTCGGGGACAGAGTGAGCAGTTCTTC. Amino acid sequence: CASSRGQSEQFF.